The 4 T cell receptor beta chains below come from one sample, sequenced in a study of regulatory T cells in long-lasting Graves disease. For TCR beta, libraries came from iRepertoire HTBI primers and Arm-PCR of CDR3 regions. Each CDR3 protein is one row after TCRdb ran MiXCR on the multiplex PCR reads. The data show some 350,000 distinct CDR3 sequences, 15% to 20% seen once. Time point here: newly diagnosed GD, antithyroid drugs for less than 3 months. PBMCs provided the RNA from which the TCR library was made. The same data also went into a second study, on T cells in Graves' hyperthyroidism and ophthalmopathy.

The sequencing here drew on peripheral blood mononuclear cells (PBMCs), taken at new diagnosis, from a patient treated with antithyroid drugs. All receptors come from a woman aged 18-29 years with Graves disease.

As regards this clonotype: Just one base apart from a much larger clone, this may be a read error. The chain couples TRBV28 to TRBJ2-3, with 7 bases matching TRBD2. Trimming took 2 bases from V and 5 from J; bases not matched to a gene: 10. The germline CDR1 and CDR2 sequences are MDHEN and SYDVKM. The CDR3 has 16 amino acids. The CDR3 loop is CASSLRLAAVRDTQYF. In nucleotides, the CDR3 is TGTGCCAGCAGTTTAAGGCTAGCGGCAGTGAGAGATACGCAGTATTTT. Drawing the rest from reference TRBV28 and TRBJ2-3, the complete variable domain is DVKVTQSSRYLVKRTGEKVFLECVQDMDHENMFWYRQDPGLGLRLIYFSYDVKMKEKGDIPEGYSVSREKKERFSLILESASTNQTSMYLCASSLRLAAVRDTQYFGPGTRLTVL.

This clonotype came up many times. The V gene is TRBV7-2, the J gene TRBJ2-1; possibly TRBD2 for D (5 bases). This CDR3 is 12 amino acids long. The V gene lost 3 bases and the J gene lost 10 bases, with 10 bases spanning the gap. Per germline, CDR1 SGHTA and CDR2 FQGNSA. The CDR3 region is CASSLGGEEQFF. The CDR3 DNA reads as TGTGCCAGCAGCTTGGGTGGGGAGGAGCAGTTCTTC.

This clonotype was counted ten times or more. The chain uses TRBV6-1 and TRBJ2-7, with 14 bases fitting TRBD2. The trim removed 6 bases at V and 0 bases at J, leaving 10 bases unmatched. CDR1 and CDR2 (germline): MNHNS, SASEGT. This CDR3 is 18 amino acids long. CDR3 loop: CASREPGTSGSYSYEQYF. As DNA, the CDR3 is TGTGCCAGCAGGGAGCCAGGGACTAGCGGGAGTTACTCCTACGAGCAGTACTTC.

This clonotype showed up many times. V gene TRBV5-1 combines with J gene TRBJ2-3; D perhaps matches TRBD1 (7 bases). This CDR3 has 16 amino acids. Germline lookup yields CDR1 SGHRS and CDR2 YFSETQ. Between the trimmed V and J ends, which lost 4 bases and 2 bases, there was a span of 17 bases. CDR3 DNA: TGCGCCAGCAGCCATAGCTCAGGGGGGATCACAGATACGCAGTATTTT. Translation gives CASSHSSGGITDTQYF. The whole variable domain, remainder taken from reference TRBV5-1 and TRBJ2-3, is KAGVTQTPRYLIKTRGQQVTLSCSPISGHRSVSWYQQTPGQGLQFLFEYFSETQRNKGNFPGRFSGRQFSNSRSEMNVSTLELGDSALYLCASSHSSGGITDTQYFGPGTRLTVL.